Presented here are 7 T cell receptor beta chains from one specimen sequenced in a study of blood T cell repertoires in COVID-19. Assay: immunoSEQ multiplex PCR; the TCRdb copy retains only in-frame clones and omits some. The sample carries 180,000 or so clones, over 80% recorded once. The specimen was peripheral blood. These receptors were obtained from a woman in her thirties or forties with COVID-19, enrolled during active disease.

For the CDR3, the DNA is TGTGCCAGCAGTCTTACAGTGAACACTGAAGCTTTCTTT. It is translated as CASSLTVNTEAFF. This chain joins TRBV12-3 or TRBV12-4 and TRBJ1-1, with no clear D. Trimming took off 5 bases at V and 0 bases at J, with 7 bases between the two ends. The CDR3 has 13 residues.

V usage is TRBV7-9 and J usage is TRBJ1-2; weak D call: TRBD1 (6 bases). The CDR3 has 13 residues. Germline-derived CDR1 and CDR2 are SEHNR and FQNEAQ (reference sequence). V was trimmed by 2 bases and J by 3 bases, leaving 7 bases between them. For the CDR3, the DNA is TGTGCCAGCAGCTTAAAGGGGGACTATGGCTACACCTTC. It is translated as CASSLKGDYGYTF.

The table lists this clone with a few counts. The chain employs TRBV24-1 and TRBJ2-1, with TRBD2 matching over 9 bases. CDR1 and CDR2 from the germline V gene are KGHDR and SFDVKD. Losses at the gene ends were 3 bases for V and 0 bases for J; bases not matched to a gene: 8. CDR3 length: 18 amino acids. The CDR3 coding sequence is TGTGCCACCAGTGATATATCTAGCGGGGTTCGCTCCTACAATGAGCAGTTCTTC. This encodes CATSDISSGVRSYNEQFF.

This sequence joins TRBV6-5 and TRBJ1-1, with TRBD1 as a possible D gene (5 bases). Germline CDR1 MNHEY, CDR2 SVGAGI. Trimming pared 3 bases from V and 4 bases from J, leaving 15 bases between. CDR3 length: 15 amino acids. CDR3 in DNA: TGTGCCAGCAGTTATACGGCCTCGGGGGGCACTGAAGCTTTCTTT. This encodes CASSYTASGGTEAFF.

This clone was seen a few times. The CDR3 DNA reads TGTGCCAGTAGTATAGCCGGGACTAAGGCCCCCTACAATGAGCAGTTCTTC. This translates into CASSIAGTKAPYNEQFF. The J gene is TRBJ2-1, the V gene TRBV19, with TRBD2 matching over 7 bases. This CDR3 contains 17 residues. Germline values: CDR1 LNHDA, CDR2 SQIVND (reference sequence). V was clipped by 1 base and J by 2 bases; unmatched bases: 8.

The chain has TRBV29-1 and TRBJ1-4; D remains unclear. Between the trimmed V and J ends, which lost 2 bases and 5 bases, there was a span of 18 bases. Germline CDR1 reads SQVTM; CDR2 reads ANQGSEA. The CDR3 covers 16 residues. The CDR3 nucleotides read TGCAGCGTTGAAAGCCCCGGGGTCCCGGAGAATGAAAAACTGTTTTTT. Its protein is CSVESPGVPENEKLFF.

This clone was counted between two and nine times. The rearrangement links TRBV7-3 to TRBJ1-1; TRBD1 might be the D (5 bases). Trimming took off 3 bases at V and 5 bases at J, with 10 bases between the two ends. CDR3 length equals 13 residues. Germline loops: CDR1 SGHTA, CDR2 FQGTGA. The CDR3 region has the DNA TGTGCCAGCAGCTTGATTCGGGGGACTGAAGCTTTCTTT. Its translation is CASSLIRGTEAFF.